A single sample gave rise to the 13 T cell receptor beta chains below, sequenced in a study of T cells after yellow fever vaccination. TCRdb processed the 5' RACE reads anew with MiXCR; each CDR3 protein has one entry. The sample has 150,000 to 200,000 distinct CDR3 sequences, around 9.3% seen once. Sequencing was performed on CD8+ T cells sorted from PBMCs, taken 45 days after the yellow fever booster vaccination. Receptors were obtained from a man aged 18 to 30 who received the YFV17D yellow fever vaccine.

The chain couples TRBV7-6 to TRBJ2-3; TRBD2 is a possible D gene (5 bases). This CDR3 is 16 amino acids long. The V gene lost 5 bases and the J gene lost 2 bases, with 17 bases spanning the gap. Germline CDR1 and CDR2: SGHVS and FNYEAQ. The DNA for the CDR3 is TGTGCCAGCAGCCGAATACAGACTACGAACACAGATACGCAGTATTTT. It encodes CASSRIQTTNTDTQYF.

The chain uses TRBV6-6 and TRBJ1-3; maybe TRBD1 (6 bases). Trimming shortened V by 4 bases and J by 2 bases, and 9 bases separated the two germline ends. Looked up from germline, CDR1 is MNHNY and CDR2 is SVGAGI (reference sequence). CDR3 size: 14 residues. This chain's CDR3 is CASSFPGAGNTIYF. The CDR3 bases are TGTGCCAGCAGTTTTCCAGGGGCTGGAAACACCATATATTTT.

V is TRBV9 and J is TRBJ1-2; D unresolved. This CDR3 is built from 12 residues. V gave up 3 bases and J gave up 7 bases, with 10 bases separating them. The germline gives CDR1 SGDLS, CDR2 YYNGEE. CDR3 sequence (DNA): TGTGCCAGCAGCGACGGGTACGCTGGCTACACCTTC. As protein: CASSDGYAGYTF.

This clonotype has just a few counts. The chain employs TRBV28 and TRBJ2-5; 8 nucleotides line up with TRBD1. Germline V gene lookup returns CDR1 MDHEN and CDR2 SYDVKM. The CDR3 has 15 residues. With 3 bases clipped from V and 5 bases from J, the junction kept 8 bases outside the gene matches. CDR3 nucleotide sequence: TGTGCCAGCAGTTTCCAGGGGGCGGATAGGGAGACCCAGTACTTC. Protein sequence: CASSFQGADRETQYF.

This clonotype was counted ten times or more. The chain joins TRBV12-3 or TRBV12-4 to TRBJ2-1, with TRBD1 matching 7 bases. The CDR3 runs 14 residues. Trimming cost V 4 bases and J 7 bases; bases outside gene matches: 7. The CDR3 reads CASSSWDSLNEQFF. In nucleotides, the CDR3 is TGTGCCAGCAGTTCCTGGGACAGCTTGAATGAGCAGTTCTTC.

The CDR3 DNA reads as TGTGCCAGCCGCGACAGGGGGCTTCGCACAGATACGCAGTATTTT. Its protein product is CASRDRGLRTDTQYF. V and J are TRBV6-5 and TRBJ2-3; 10 bases line up with TRBD1. Germline CDR1 and CDR2: MNHEY and SVGAGI. The CDR3 length is 15 residues. The V and J ends lost 8 bases and 1 base, in that order; junction bases with no gene match: 6.

The chain links TRBV20-1 to TRBJ1-4; no clear D. The CDR3 sequence is 11 residues long. CDR1 is DFQATT and CDR2 is SNEGSKA in the germline V gene (reference sequence). Trimming left V 6 bases short and J 8 bases short, with 10 bases between. This CDR3 is CSAWSIEKLFF. The CDR3 DNA sequence: TGCAGTGCCTGGAGTATAGAAAAACTGTTTTTT.

This chain uses TRBV28 with TRBJ1-3; TRBD1 is a possible D gene (6 bases). V was trimmed by 1 base and J by 1 base, leaving 11 bases between them. CDR3 length equals 16 residues. Germline V gene data show CDR1 as MDHEN and CDR2 as SYDVKM. The CDR3 region has the DNA TGTGCCAGCAGTTTATATGTGGGGGCATCTGGAAACACCATATATTTT. Protein: CASSLYVGASGNTIYF. Variable domain in full (rest from reference TRBV28 and TRBJ1-3): DVKVTQSSRYLVKRTGEKVFLECVQDMDHENMFWYRQDPGLGLRLIYFSYDVKMKEKGDIPEGYSVSREKKERFSLILESASTNQTSMYLCASSLYVGASGNTIYFGEGSWLTVV.

The chain employs TRBV7-2 and TRBJ2-3; TRBD2 agrees at 9 bases. Trimming took 1 base from V and 2 from J; bases not matched to a gene: 1. The CDR3 totals 15 residues. From germline, CDR1 is SGHTA and CDR2 FQGNSA. CDR3 nucleotide sequence: TGTGCCAGCAGCTTAGTAGCGGGGGTCACAGATACGCAGTATTTT. Protein sequence: CASSLVAGVTDTQYF.

Ten or more counts support this clonotype. The chain is built from TRBV9 and TRBJ1-5, with TRBD1 as a possible D gene (5 bases). Germline CDR1 reads SGDLS; CDR2 reads YYNGEE. V lost 3 bases and J lost 7, with 17 bases in between. The CDR3 contains 15 residues. CDR3 in DNA: TGTGCCAGCAGCGGGGGGGACGCCCCAATCCAGCCCCAGCATTTT. Translated: CASSGGDAPIQPQHF.

This clonotype occurred many times. V and J are TRBV25-1 and TRBJ2-7; D remains unclear. The V gene's germline CDR1 is MGHDK and CDR2 SYGVNS. V was trimmed by 6 bases and J by 4 bases, leaving 7 bases between them. This CDR3 has 11 amino acids. The CDR3 is CASRAAYEQYF. In DNA form, the CDR3 reads TGTGCCAGCAGGGCAGCGTACGAGCAGTACTTC.

The chain links TRBV20-1 to TRBJ2-3, with D unclear. Germline values: CDR1 DFQATT, CDR2 SNEGSKA (reference sequence). Trimming left V 0 bases short and J 6 bases short, with 22 bases between. The CDR3 consists of 17 residues. CDR3 protein: CSAREPSSTTIVDTQYF. CDR3 bases: TGCAGTGCTAGAGAGCCTTCCAGTACCACAATAGTGGATACGCAGTATTTT.

V and J are TRBV5-1 and TRBJ2-5; 9 bases map to TRBD1. This CDR3 comprises 18 residues. With V trimmed by 5 bases and J by 1 base, 15 bases remained unmatched. Per the germline V gene, CDR1 is SGHRS and CDR2 is YFSETQ. CDR3 sequence reads: CASRRIRDRALGQETQYF. CDR3 in DNA: TGCGCCAGCAGGCGGATCCGGGACAGGGCTTTAGGCCAAGAGACCCAGTACTTC.